The 11 T cell receptor beta chains in this list originate from one sample, sequenced in a study of T cell responses to AZD1222 COVID-19 vaccine. Produced via immunoSEQ multiplex PCR; TCRdb's table is partial and in-frame only. The table records roughly 180,000 clones, roughly nine tenths of them present only once. Sequencing was performed on peripheral blood, taken 28 days after the second AZD1222 dose. These receptors all stem from an adult who received the AZD1222 COVID-19 vaccine.

This sequence joins TRBV19 and TRBJ2-1, with 8 bases lining up with TRBD2. Germline CDR1 reads LNHDA; CDR2 reads SQIVND (reference sequence). Germline trimming cut 3 bases from V and 0 bases from J; bases unmatched to any gene: 4. The CDR3 length is 16 residues. CDR3 protein: CASSMLAGGSYNEQFF. Written as DNA, the CDR3 is TGTGCCAGTAGTATGTTGGCGGGGGGCTCCTACAATGAGCAGTTCTTC.

A single count supports this clone. The chain combines TRBV12-5 with TRBJ2-7; 7 bases line up with TRBD2. Germline V CDR1 and CDR2: LGHNT, FRNRAP. The CDR3 has 13 residues. After removal of 1 base from V and 9 bases from J, the junction contained 6 bases not matched to a gene. CDR3 DNA sequence: TGTGCTAGTGGTTTGGAACAGGCTAGCGGGCAGTACTTC. This codes for CASGLEQASGQYF.

The genes are TRBV2 and TRBJ2-7; 7 nucleotides match TRBD1. V shed 2 bases and J 2 bases; nucleotides not matched to a gene: 3. CDR1 is SNHLY and CDR2 is FYNNEI in the germline V gene. There are 14 residues in the CDR3. The CDR3 DNA is TGTGCCAGCAGTGAACGACAGGGACCCTACGAGCAGTACTTC. Translating it yields CASSERQGPYEQYF.

The chain uses TRBV24-1 and TRBJ1-5; TRBD1 matches at 7 bases. This CDR3 contains 15 residues. V shed 5 bases, J shed 1 base, and the junction held 4 bases outside the gene matches. CDR1 is KGHDR, CDR2 SFDVKD, per germline. The CDR3 protein is CATSVARGSNQPQHF. CDR3 coding DNA: TGTGCCACCAGTGTGGCCAGGGGGAGCAATCAGCCCCAGCATTTT.

DNA for the CDR3: TGCGCCAGCAGCCAAACCGGGCCATACACCGGGGAGCTGTTTTTT. It translates to CASSQTGPYTGELFF. The gene calls are TRBV4-1 and TRBJ2-2; no clear D gene. V lost 2 bases and J lost 3, with 10 bases in between. CDR1 and CDR2 from the germline V gene are MGHRA and YSYEKL. The CDR3 runs to 15 residues.

This chain uses TRBV4-3 with TRBJ2-3; 14 bases line up with TRBD2. Germline V gene sequence: CDR1 LGHNA, CDR2 YSLEER. With V trimmed by 4 bases and J by 3 bases, 6 bases remained unmatched. CDR3 length: 17 residues. The CDR3 loop reads CASSPSTSGGATDTQYF. DNA for the CDR3: TGCGCCAGCAGCCCGTCGACTAGCGGGGGGGCGACAGATACGCAGTATTTT.

The rearrangement joins TRBV11-2 to TRBJ1-6; D is ambiguous. Trimming pared 6 bases from V and 7 bases from J, leaving 16 bases between. Germline V CDR1 and CDR2: SGHAT, FQNNGV. The CDR3 consists of 15 residues. CDR3 sequence: CASSLGETSNSPLHF. In DNA, the CDR3 is TGTGCCAGCAGTCTTGGGGAGACCTCCAATTCACCCCTCCACTTT.

As DNA, the CDR3 is TGTGCCAGCAGTGGAGGGGGAGGGGTCTCCTATGGCTACACCTTC. This encodes CASSGGGGVSYGYTF. The rearrangement joins TRBV28 to TRBJ1-2, with a weak D call TRBD1 (6 bases). The V and J ends lost 5 bases and 4 bases respectively, with 17 bases between them. This CDR3 spans 15 amino acids. The germline CDR1 and CDR2 sequences are MDHEN and SYDVKM.

The rearrangement uses TRBV6-5 and TRBJ1-1; TRBD1 matches 8 bases. The length of the CDR3 is 14 residues. V shed 4 bases and J 6 bases; nucleotides not matched to a gene: 7. CDR1 is MNHEY and CDR2 is SVGAGI in the germline V gene. In DNA, the CDR3 is TGTGCCAGCAGTTTCTCTGGACAGGGCGCTGAAGCTTTCTTT. Translated, it gives CASSFSGQGAEAFF.

The chain is built from TRBV4-1 and TRBJ1-6; 7 bases match TRBD1. The CDR3 sequence is 18 residues long. V gave up 0 bases and J gave up 7 bases; unmatched junction bases: 12. Germline V CDR1 and CDR2: MGHRA, YSYEKL. The CDR3 sequence is CASSQDPMAGGFNSPLHF. The CDR3 DNA reads TGCGCCAGCAGCCAAGATCCAATGGCAGGGGGGTTCAATTCACCCCTCCACTTT.

The rearrangement joins TRBV19 to TRBJ1-4, with a weak D call TRBD1 (6 bases). The CDR3 has 15 amino acids. V was clipped by 5 bases and J by 7 bases, with 17 bases between them. Per the germline V gene, CDR1 is LNHDA and CDR2 is SQIVND (reference sequence). CDR3 in amino acids: CASSLRDRGGEKLFF. The CDR3 bases are TGTGCCAGTAGTCTACGGGACCGAGGGGGTGAAAAACTGTTTTTT.